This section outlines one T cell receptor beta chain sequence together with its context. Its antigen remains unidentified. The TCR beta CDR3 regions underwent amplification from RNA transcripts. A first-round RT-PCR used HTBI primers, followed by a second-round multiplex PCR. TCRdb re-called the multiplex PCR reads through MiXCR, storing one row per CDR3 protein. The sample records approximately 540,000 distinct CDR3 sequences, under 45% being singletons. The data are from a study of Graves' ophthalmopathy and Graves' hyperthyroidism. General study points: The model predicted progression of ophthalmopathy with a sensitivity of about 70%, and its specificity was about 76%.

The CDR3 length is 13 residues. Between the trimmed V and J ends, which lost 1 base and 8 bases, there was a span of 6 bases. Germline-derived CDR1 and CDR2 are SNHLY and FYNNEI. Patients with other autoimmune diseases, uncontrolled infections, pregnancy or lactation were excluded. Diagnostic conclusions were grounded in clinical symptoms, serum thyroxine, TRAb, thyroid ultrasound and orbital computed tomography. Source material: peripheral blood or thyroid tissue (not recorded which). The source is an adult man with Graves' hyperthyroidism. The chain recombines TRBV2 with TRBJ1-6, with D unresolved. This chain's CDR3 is CASSEVEYSPLHF. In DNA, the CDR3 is TGTGCCAGCAGTGAAGTGGAATATTCACCCCTCCACTTT.